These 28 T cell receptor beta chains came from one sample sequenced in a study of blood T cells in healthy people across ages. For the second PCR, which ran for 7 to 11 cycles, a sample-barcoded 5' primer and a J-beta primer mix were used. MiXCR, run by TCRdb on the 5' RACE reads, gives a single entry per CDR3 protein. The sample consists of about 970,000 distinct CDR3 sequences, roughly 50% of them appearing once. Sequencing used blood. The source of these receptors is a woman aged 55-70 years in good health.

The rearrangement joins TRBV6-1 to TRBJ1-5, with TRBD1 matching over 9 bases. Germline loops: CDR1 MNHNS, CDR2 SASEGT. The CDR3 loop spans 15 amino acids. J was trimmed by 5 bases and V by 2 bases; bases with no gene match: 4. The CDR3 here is CASSEPGQGYQPQHF. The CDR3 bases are TGTGCCAGCAGTGAACCGGGACAGGGATATCAGCCCCAGCATTTT.

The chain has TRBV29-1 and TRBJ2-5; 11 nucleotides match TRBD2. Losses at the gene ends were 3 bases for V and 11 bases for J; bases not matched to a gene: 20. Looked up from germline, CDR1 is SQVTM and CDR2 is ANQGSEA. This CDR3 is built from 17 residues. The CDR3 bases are TGCAGCGTTGATGGACTAGCGGGCGGATTGGCTAACAATGAGCAGTACTTC. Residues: CSVDGLAGGLANNEQYF.

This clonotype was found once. The CDR3 sequence: CASSYENLRSYNEQFF. The DNA for the CDR3 is TGTGCCAGCAGTTACGAGAATCTGCGCTCCTACAATGAGCAGTTCTTC. This chain connects TRBV6-5 to TRBJ2-1; D remains unclear. The ends were cut back, 2 bases at V and 0 bases at J, with 11 bases in the middle. Germline V gene data show CDR1 as MNHEY and CDR2 as SVGAGI. The CDR3 length is 16 residues.

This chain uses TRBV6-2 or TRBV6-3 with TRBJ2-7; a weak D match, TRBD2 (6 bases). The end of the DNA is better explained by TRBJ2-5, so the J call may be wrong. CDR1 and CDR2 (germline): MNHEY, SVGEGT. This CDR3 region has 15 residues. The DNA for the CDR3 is TGTGCCAGCAGTTATGGGACGCCGGGGGAGAAGACCCAGTACTTC. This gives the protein CASSYGTPGEKTQYF.

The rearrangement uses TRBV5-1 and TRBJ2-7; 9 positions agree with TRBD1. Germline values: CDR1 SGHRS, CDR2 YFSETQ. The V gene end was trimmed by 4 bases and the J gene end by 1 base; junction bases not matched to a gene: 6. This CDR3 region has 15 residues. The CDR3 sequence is CASSPGQGRSYEQYF. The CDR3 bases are TGCGCCAGCAGCCCCGGACAGGGGAGATCCTACGAGCAGTACTTC.

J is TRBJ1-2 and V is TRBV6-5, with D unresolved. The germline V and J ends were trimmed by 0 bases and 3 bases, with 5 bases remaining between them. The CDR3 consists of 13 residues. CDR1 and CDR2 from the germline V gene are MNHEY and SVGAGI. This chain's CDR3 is CASSYSRYYGYTF. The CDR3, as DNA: TGTGCCAGCAGTTACTCGAGATACTATGGCTACACCTTC.

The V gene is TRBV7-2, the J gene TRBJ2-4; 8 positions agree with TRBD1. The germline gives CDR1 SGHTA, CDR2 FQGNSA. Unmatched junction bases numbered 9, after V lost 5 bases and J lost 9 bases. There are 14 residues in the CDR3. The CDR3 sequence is CASSPRQGTAIQYF. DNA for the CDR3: TGTGCCAGCAGCCCACGACAGGGGACGGCCATTCAGTACTTC.

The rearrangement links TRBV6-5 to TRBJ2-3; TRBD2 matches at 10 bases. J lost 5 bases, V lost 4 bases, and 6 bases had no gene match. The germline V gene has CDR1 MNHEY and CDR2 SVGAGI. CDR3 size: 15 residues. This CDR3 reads CASSWASGSGDTQYF. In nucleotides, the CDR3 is TGTGCCAGCAGTTGGGCTAGCGGGAGCGGAGATACGCAGTATTTT.

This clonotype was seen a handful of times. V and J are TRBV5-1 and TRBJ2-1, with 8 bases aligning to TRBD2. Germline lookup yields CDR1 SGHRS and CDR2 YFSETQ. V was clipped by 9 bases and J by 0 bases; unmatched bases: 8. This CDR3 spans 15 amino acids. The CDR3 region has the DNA TGCGCCACGAGGGGCAGCGGGAGCTCCTACAATGAGCAGTTCTTC. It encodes CATRGSGSSYNEQFF.

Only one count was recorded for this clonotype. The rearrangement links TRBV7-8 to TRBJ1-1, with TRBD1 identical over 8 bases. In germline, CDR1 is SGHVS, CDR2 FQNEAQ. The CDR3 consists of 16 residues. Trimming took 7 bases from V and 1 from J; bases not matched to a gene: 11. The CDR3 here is CASNPISGQGNTEAFF. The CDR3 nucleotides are TGTGCCAGCAACCCAATCTCAGGACAGGGGAACACTGAAGCTTTCTTT.

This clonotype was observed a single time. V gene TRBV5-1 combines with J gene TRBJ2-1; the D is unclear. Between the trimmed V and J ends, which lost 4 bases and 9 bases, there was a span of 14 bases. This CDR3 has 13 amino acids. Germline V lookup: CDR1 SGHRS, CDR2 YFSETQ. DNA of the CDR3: TGCGCCAGCAGCCTGGAAAGGGCTGGTGAGCAGTTCTTC. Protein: CASSLERAGEQFF.

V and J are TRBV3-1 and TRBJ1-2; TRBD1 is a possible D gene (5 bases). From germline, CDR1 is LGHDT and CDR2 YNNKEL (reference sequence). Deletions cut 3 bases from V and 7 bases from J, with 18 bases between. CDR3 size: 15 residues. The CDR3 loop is CASSHPAAGFCGYTF. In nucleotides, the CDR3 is TGTGCCAGCAGCCACCCGGCGGCAGGGTTCTGTGGCTACACCTTC.

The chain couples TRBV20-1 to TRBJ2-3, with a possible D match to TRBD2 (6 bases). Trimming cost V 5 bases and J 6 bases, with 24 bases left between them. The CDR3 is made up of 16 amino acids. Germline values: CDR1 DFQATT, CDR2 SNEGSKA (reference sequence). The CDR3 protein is CSALTRAKHTADTQYF. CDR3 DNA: TGCAGTGCTTTGACTAGAGCCAAGCACACAGCGGATACGCAGTATTTT.

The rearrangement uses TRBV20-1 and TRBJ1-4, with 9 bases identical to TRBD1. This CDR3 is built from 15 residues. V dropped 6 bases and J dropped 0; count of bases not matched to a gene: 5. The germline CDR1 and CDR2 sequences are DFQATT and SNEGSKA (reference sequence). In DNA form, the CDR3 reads TGCAGTGCGCGTGGGACAGGGACAACTAATGAAAAACTGTTTTTT. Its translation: CSARGTGTTNEKLFF.

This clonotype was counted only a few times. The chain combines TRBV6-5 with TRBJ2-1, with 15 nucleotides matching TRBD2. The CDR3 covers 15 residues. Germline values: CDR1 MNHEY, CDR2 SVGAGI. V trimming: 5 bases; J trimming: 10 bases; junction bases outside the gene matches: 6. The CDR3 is CASSRTSGRAREQFF. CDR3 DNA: TGTGCCAGCAGTAGGACTAGCGGGAGGGCGAGAGAGCAGTTCTTC.

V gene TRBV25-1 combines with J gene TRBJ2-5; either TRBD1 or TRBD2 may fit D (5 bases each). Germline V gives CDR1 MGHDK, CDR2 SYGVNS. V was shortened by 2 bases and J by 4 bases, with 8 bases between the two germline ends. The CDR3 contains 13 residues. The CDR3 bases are TGTGCCAGCAGTGAAAGGGGAGTAGAGACCCAGTACTTC. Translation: CASSERGVETQYF. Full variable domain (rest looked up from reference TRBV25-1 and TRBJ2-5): EADIYQTPRYLVIGTGKKITLECSQTMGHDKMYWYQQDPGMELHLIHYSYGVNSTEKGDLSSESTVSRIRTEHFPLTLESARPSHTSQYLCASSERGVETQYFGPGTRLLVL.

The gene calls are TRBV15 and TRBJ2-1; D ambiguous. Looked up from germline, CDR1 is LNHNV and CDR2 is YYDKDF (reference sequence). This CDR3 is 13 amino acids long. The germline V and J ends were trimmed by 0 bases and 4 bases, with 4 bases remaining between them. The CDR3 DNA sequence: TGTGCCACCAGCAGAGACGGGTACAATGAGCAGTTCTTC. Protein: CATSRDGYNEQFF.

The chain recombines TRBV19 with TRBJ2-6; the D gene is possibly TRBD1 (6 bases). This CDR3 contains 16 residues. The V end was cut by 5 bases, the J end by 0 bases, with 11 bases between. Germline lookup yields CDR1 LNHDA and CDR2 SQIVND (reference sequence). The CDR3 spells CASSYTGNSGANVLTF. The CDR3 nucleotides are TGTGCCAGTAGTTATACAGGGAACTCTGGGGCCAACGTCCTGACTTTC.

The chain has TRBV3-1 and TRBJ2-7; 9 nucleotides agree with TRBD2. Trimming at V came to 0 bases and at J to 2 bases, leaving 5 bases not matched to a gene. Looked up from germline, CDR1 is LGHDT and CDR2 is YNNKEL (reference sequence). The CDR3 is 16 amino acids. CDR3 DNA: TGTGCCAGCAGCCAAGATTTTCTAGCGGGGACCTACGAGCAGTACTTC. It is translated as CASSQDFLAGTYEQYF.

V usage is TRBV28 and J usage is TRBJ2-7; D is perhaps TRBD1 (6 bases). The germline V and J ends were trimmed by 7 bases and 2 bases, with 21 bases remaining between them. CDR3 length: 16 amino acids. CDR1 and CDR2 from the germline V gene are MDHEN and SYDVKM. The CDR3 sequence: CASTQTGQGIPYEQYF. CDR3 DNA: TGTGCCAGCACTCAAACGGGGCAGGGGATTCCCTACGAGCAGTACTTC.

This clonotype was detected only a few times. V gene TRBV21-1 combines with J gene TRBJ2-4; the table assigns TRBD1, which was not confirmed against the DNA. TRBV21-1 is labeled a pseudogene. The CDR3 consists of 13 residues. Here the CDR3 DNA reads TGTGCCAGCAGCAAACGGGAAGACAGCCGGCAGTACTTC. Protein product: CASSKREDSRQYF.

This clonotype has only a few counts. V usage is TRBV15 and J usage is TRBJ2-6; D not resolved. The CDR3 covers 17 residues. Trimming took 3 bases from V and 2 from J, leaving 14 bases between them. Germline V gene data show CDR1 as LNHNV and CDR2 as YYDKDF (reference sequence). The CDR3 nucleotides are TGTGCCACCAGCAGTCTTCGGTGGTCCCCTGGGGCCAACGTCCTGACTTTC. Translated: CATSSLRWSPGANVLTF.

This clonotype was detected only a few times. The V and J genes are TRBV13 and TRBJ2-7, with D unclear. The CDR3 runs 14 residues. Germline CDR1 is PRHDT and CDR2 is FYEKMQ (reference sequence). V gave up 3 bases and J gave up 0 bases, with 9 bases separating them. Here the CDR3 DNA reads TGTGCCAGCAGCTTGGTCCGCAGCTCCTACGAGCAGTACTTC. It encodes CASSLVRSSYEQYF.

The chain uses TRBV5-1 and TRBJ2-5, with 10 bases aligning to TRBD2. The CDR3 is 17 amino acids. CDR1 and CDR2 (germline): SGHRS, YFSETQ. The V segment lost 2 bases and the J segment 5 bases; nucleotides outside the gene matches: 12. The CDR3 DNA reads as TGCGCCAGCAGCTTCGTGACGACTAGCGGGTTAGGGGAGACCCAGTACTTC. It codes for CASSFVTTSGLGETQYF.

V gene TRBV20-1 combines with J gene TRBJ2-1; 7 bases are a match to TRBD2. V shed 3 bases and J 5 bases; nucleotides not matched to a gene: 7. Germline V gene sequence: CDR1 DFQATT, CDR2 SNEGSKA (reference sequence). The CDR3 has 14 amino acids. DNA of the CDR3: TGCAGTGCTAGGTGGGCTAGCGGCAACAATGAGCAGTTCTTC. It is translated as CSARWASGNNEQFF.

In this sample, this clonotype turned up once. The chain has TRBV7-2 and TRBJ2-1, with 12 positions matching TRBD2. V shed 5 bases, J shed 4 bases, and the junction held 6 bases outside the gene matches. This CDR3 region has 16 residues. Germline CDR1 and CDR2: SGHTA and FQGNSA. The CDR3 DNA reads TGTGCCAGCAGCGCGTCCGGGACTAGCGGGTACAATGAGCAGTTCTTC. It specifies CASSASGTSGYNEQFF.

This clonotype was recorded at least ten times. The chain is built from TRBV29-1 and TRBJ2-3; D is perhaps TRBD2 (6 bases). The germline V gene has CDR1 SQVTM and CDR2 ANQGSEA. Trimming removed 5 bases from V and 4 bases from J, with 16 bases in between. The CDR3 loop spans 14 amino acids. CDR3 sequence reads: CSVRRGVGADTQYF. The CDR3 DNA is TGCAGCGTTCGGAGGGGTGTTGGCGCAGATACGCAGTATTTT.

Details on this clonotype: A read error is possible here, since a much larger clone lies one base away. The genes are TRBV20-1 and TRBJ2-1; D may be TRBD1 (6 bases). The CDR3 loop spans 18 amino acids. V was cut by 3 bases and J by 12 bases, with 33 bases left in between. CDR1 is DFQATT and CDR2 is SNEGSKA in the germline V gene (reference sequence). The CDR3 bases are TGCAGTGCTAGTAGTCAGTACAGCCCCTACACAGGGCTGGGTGCGCAGTTCTTC. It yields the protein CSASSQYSPYTGLGAQFF.